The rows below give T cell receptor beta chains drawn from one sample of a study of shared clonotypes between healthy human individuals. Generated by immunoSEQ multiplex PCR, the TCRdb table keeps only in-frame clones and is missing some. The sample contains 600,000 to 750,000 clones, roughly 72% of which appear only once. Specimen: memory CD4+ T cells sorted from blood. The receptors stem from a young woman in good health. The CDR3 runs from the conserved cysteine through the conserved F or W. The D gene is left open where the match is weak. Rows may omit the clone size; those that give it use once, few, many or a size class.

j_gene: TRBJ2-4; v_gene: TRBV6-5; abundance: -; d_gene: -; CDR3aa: CASRRDRLAKNIQYF; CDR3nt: TGTGCCAGCAGACGCGACAGGCTGGCCAAAAACATTCAGTACTTC
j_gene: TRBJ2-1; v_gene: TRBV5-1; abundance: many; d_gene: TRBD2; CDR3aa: CASSLTSGRASRNEQFF; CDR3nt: TGCGCCAGCAGCTTGACTAGCGGGAGGGCCTCTAGGAATGAGCAGTTCTTC
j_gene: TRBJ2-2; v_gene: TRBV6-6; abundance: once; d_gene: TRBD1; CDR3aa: CASSSRQGRTGELFF; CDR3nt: TGTGCCAGCAGTTCGCGACAGGGAAGGACCGGGGAGCTGTTTTTT
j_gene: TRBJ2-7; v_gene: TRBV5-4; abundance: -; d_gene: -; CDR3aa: CASSSWQGRRYEQYF; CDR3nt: TGTGCCAGCAGTTCCTGGCAGGGGCGAAGGTACGAGCAGTACTTC
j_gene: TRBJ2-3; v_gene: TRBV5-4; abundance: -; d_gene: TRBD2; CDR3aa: CASSTGLAGGSGTQYF; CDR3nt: TGTGCCAGCAGCACAGGACTAGCGGGAGGGAGCGGTACGCAGTATTTT
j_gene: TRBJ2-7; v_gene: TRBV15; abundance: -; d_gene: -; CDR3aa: CATSLVGEYEQYF; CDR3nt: TGTGCCACCAGCTTAGTAGGGGAATACGAGCAGTACTTC
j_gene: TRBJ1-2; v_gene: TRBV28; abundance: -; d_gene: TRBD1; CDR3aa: CASSLSKIFRSGGDYGYTF; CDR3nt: TGTGCCAGCAGTTTATCCAAAATTTTCAGGTCAGGGGGCGACTATGGCTACACCTTC
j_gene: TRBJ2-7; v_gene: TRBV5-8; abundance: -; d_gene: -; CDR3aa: CASSSQRYEQYF; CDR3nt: TGTGCCAGCAGCTCGCAGAGGTACGAGCAGTACTTC
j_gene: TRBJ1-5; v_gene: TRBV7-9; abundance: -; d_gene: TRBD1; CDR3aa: CASSLSGGANQPQHF; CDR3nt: TGTGCCAGCAGCTTGTCAGGGGGCGCGAATCAGCCCCAGCATTTT
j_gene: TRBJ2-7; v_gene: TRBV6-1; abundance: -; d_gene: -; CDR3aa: CASSRLDYYEQYF; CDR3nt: TGTGCCAGCTCAAGACTAGACTACTACGAGCAGTACTTC
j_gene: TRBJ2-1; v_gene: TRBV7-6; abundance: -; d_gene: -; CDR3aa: CASSSQNVGNEQFF; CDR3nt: TGTGCCAGCAGCTCCCAAAATGTGGGAAATGAGCAGTTCTTC
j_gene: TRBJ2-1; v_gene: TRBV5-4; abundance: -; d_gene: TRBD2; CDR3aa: CASSSQKGAGGRNEQFF; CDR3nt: TGTGCCAGCAGCTCCCAGAAGGGAGCGGGAGGACGCAATGAGCAGTTCTTC
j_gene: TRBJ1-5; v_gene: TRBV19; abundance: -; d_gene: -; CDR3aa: CASSIEEIQPQHF; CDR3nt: TGTGCCAGTAGTATAGAAGAAATTCAGCCCCAGCATTTT
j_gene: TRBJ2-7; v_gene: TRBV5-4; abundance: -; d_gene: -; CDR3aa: CASSNQPSGEQYF; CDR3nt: TGTGCCAGCAGTAACCAACCGTCGGGGGAGCAGTACTTC
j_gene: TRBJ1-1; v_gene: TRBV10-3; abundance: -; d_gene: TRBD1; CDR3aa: CATGTGGAYTEAFF; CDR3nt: TGTGCCACAGGGACAGGGGGCGCATACACTGAAGCTTTCTTT
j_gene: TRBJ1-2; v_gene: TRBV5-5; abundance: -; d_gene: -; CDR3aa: CASSFPHNYGYTF; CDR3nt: TGTGCCAGCAGCTTCCCACATAACTATGGCTACACCTTC
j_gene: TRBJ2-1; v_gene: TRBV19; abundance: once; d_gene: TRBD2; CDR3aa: CASSTPSGDHNEQFF; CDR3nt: TGTGCCAGTAGTACCCCTAGCGGGGACCACAATGAGCAGTTCTTC
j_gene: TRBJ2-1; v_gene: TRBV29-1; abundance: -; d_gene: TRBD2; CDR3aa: CSVVRRRSGRAFEQFF; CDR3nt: TGCAGCGTTGTACGACGACGTAGCGGGAGGGCCTTTGAGCAGTTCTTC
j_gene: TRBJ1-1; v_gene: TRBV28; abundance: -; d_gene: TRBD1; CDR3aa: CASSSPDRADRTEAFF; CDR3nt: TGTGCCAGCAGTTCCCCGGACAGGGCCGACCGCACTGAAGCTTTCTTT
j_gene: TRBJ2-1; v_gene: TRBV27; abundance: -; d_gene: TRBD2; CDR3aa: CASRGISGRAGNEQFF; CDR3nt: TGTGCCAGCAGGGGAATCAGCGGGAGGGCCGGCAATGAGCAGTTCTTC
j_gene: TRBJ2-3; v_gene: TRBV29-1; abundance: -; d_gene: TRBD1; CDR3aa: CSVNRGLSTDTQYF; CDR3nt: TGCAGCGTCAACAGGGGGCTCTCCACAGATACGCAGTATTTT
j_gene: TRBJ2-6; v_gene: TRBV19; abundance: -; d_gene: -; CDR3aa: CASSIRRSSGANVLTF; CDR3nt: TGTGCCAGTAGTATACGGCGGAGCTCTGGGGCCAACGTCCTGACTTTC
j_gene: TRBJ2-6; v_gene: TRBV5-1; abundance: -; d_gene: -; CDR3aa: CASSSLSGAAGANVLTF; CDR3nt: TGCGCCAGCAGCTCCCTTTCAGGGGCAGCTGGGGCCAACGTCCTGACTTTC
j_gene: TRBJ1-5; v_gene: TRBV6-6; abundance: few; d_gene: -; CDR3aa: CASSYGTQINQPQHF; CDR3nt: TGTGCCAGCAGTTACGGGACACAAATCAATCAGCCCCAGCATTTT
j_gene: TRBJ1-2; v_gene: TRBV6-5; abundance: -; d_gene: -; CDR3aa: CASQTGRGFNGYTF; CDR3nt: TGTGCCAGCCAAACCGGGCGGGGTTTTAATGGCTACACCTTC
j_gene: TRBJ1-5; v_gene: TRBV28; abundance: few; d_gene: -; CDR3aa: CASRTQTANQPQHF; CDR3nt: TGTGCCAGCAGGACCCAGACCGCGAATCAGCCCCAGCATTTT
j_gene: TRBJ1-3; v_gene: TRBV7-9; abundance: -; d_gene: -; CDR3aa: CASNGQTSSGNTIYF; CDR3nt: TGTGCCAGCAACGGACAGACCAGCTCTGGAAACACCATATATTTT
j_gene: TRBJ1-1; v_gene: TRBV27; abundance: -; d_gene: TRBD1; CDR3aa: CASSLSGQGITEAFF; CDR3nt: TGTGCCAGCAGTTTAAGCGGACAGGGGATTACTGAAGCTTTCTTT
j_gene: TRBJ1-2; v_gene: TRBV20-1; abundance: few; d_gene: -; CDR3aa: CSATLNGYTF; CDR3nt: TGCAGTGCTACTCTAAATGGCTACACCTTC
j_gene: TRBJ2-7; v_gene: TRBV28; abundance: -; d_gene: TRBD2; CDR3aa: CASSSPGTSGSYEQYF; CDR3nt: TGTGCCAGCAGTTCCCCGGGGACTAGCGGCTCCTACGAGCAGTACTTC
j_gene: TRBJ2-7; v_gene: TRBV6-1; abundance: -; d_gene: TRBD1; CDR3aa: CASRLPGGQDEQYF; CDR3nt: TGTGCCAGCAGGCTCCCCGGCGGACAGGACGAGCAGTACTTC
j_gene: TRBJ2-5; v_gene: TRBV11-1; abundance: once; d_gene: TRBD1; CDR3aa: CASRSDRVQETQYF; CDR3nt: TGTGCCAGCAGGTCGGACAGGGTCCAAGAGACCCAGTACTTC
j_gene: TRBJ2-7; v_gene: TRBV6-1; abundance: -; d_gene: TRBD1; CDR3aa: CASSEAGTGHSEQYF; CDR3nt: TGTGCCAGCAGTGAAGCCGGGACAGGGCATTCGGAGCAGTACTTC
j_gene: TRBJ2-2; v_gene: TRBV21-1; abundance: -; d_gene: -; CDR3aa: CASRAGTRGPGELFF; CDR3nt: TGTGCCAGCAGGGCCGGGACTAGGGGGCCCGGGGAGCTGTTTTTT
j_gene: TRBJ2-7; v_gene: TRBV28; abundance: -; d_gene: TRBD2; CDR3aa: CASSGSSGRVYEQYF; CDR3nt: TGTGCCAGCAGCGGCTCTAGCGGGAGGGTTTACGAGCAGTACTTC
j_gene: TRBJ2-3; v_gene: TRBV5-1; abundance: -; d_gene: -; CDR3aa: CASRTGQAADTQYF; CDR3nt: TGCGCCAGCAGGACCGGCCAGGCGGCAGATACGCAGTATTTT
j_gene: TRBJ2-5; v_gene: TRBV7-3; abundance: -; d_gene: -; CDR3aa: CASSPEPVGTQYF; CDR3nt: TGTGCCAGCAGCCCAGAACCCGTCGGGACCCAGTACTTC
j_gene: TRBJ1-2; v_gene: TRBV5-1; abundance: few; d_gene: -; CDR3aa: CASSSGTPNYGYTF; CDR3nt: TGCGCCAGCAGCTCCGGGACGCCTAACTATGGCTACACCTTC
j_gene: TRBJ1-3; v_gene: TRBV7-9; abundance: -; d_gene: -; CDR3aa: CASSAQGDSGNTIYF; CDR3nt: TGTGCCAGCAGCGCACAGGGAGACTCTGGAAACACCATATATTTT